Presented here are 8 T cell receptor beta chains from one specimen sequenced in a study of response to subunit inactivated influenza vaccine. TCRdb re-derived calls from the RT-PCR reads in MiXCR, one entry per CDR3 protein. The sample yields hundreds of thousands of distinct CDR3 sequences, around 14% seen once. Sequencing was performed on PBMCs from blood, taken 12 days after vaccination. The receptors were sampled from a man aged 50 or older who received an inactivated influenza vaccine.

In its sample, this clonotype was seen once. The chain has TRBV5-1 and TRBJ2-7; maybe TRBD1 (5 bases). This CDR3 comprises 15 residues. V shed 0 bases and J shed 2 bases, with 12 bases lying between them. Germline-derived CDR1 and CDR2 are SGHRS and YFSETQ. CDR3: CASSLGEVQAYEQYF. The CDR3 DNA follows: TGCGCCAGCAGCTTGGGAGAAGTACAGGCCTACGAGCAGTACTTC.

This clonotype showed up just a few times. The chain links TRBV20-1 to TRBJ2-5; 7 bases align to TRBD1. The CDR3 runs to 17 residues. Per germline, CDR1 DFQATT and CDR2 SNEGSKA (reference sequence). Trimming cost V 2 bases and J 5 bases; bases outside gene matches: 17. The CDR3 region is CSARPQDRARLSETQYF. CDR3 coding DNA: TGCAGTGCTAGACCTCAAGACAGGGCGCGTCTTTCGGAGACCCAGTACTTC.

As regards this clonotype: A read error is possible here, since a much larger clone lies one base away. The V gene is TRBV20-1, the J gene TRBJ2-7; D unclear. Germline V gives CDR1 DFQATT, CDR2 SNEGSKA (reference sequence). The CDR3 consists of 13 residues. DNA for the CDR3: TGCAGTGCTAGGGTCAGGACCTCCTACGAGCACTACTTC. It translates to CSARVRTSYEHYF.

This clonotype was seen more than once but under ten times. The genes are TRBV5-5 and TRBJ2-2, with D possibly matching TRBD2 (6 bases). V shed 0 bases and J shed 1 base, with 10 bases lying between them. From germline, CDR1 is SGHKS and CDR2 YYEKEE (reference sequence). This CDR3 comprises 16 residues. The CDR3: CASSLVAGRNTGELFF. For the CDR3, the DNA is TGTGCCAGCAGCTTGGTTGCGGGGCGGAACACCGGGGAGCTGTTTTTT.

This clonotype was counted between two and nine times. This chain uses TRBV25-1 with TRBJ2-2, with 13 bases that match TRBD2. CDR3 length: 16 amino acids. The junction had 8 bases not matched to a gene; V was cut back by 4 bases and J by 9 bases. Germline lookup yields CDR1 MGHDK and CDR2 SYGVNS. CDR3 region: CASSGGLAGVFRELFF. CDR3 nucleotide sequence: TGTGCCAGCAGTGGCGGACTAGCGGGAGTGTTCCGGGAGCTGTTTTTT.

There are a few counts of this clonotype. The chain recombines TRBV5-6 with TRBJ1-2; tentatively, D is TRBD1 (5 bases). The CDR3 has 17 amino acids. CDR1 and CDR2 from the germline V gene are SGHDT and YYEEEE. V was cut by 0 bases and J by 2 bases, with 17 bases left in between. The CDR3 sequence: CASSLVRAEGKNYGYTF. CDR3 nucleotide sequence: TGTGCCAGCAGCTTGGTCCGGGCCGAGGGGAAGAACTATGGCTACACCTTC. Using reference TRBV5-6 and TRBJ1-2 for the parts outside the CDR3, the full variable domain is DAGVTQSPTHLIKTRGQQVTLRCSPKSGHDTVSWYQQALGQGPQFIFQYYEEEERQRGNFPDRFSGHQFPNYSSELNVNALLLGDSALYLCASSLVRAEGKNYGYTFGSGTRLTVV.

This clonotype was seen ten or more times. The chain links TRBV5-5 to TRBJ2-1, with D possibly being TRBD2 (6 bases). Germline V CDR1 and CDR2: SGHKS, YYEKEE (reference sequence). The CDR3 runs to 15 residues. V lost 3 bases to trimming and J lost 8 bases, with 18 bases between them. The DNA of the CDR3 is TGTGCCAGCAGCTCCCGCCTTGGAGGGTTCGATGAGCAGTTCTTC. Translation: CASSSRLGGFDEQFF.

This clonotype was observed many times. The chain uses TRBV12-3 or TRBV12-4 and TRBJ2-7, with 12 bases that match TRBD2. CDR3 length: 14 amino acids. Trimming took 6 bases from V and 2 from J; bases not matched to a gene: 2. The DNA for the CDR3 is TGTGCCAGCAGCCTAGCGGGAGGGCCCTACGAGCAGTACTTC. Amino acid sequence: CASSLAGGPYEQYF.